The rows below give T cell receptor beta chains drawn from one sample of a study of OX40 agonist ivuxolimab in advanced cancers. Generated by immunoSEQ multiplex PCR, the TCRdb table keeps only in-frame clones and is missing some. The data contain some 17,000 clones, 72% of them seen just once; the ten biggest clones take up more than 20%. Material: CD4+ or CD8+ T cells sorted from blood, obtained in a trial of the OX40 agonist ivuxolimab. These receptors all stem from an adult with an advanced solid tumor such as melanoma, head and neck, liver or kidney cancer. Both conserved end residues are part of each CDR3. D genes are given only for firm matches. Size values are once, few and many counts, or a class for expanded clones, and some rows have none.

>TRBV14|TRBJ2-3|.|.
CASSPLTRSGTDTQYF
TGTGCCAGCAGCCCCCTCACCAGATCAGGCACAGATACGCAGTATTTT
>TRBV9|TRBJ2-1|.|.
CASGGNEQFF
TGTGCCAGCGGGGGTAATGAGCAGTTCTTC
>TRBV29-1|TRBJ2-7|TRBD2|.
CSVELLGGESYEQYF
TGCAGCGTTGAACTTCTCGGGGGGGAATCCTACGAGCAGTACTTC
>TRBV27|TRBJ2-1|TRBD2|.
CASSLFSGGTNEQFF
TGTGCCAGCAGTTTATTTAGCGGGGGGACGAATGAGCAGTTCTTC
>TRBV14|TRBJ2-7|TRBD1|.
CASSPTLRTGPYEQYF
TGTGCCAGCAGCCCCACCCTCCGGACAGGGCCCTACGAGCAGTACTTC
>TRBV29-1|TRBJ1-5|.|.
CSVQIGNQPQHF
TGCAGCGTTCAGATCGGCAATCAGCCCCAGCATTTT
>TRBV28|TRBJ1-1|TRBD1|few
CASSLVFDRGRSDTEAFF
TGTGCCAGCAGTTTAGTATTCGACAGGGGGCGATCCGACACTGAAGCTTTCTTT
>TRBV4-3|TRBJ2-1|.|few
CASSQDRGAALKNNEQFF
TGCGCCAGCAGCCAAGATCGAGGGGCCGCACTAAAAAACAATGAGCAGTTCTTC
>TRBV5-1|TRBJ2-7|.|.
CASSLGGGYEQYF
TGCGCCAGCAGCTTGGGTGGGGGGTACGAGCAGTACTTC
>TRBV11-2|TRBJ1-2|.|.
CASSFGGAANYGYTF
TGTGCCAGCAGCTTTGGGGGGGCAGCTAACTATGGCTACACCTTC
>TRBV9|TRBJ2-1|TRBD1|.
CASSAGTGLYNEQFF
TGTGCCAGCAGCGCCGGGACAGGGCTATACAATGAGCAGTTCTTC
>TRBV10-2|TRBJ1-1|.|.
CASSEELNTEAFF
TGCGCCAGCAGTGAGGAGTTGAACACTGAAGCTTTCTTT
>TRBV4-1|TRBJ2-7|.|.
CASSQDGDFPSYEQYF
TGCGCCAGCAGCCAAGATGGGGACTTCCCGTCCTACGAGCAGTACTTC
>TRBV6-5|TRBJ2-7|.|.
CASSYYQGTYEQYF
TGTGCCAGCAGTTACTACCAGGGGACCTACGAGCAGTACTTC
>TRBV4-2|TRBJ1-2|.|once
CASSLVGSPYGYTF
TGTGCCAGCAGCTTGGTTGGCAGCCCCTATGGCTACACCTTC
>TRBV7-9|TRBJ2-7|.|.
CASSLGFGQLYEQYF
TGTGCCAGCAGCTTAGGTTTTGGGCAGCTTTACGAGCAGTACTTC
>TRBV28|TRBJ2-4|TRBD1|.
CATLDREVLWDIQYF
TGTGCCACCTTGGACAGGGAAGTTTTATGGGACATTCAGTACTTC
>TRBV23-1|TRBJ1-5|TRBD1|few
CASSQQGGNQPQHF
TGCGCCAGCAGTCAACAGGGGGGCAATCAGCCCCAGCATTTT
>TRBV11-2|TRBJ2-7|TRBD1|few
CASSTTGGHEQYF
TGTGCCAGCAGCACCACAGGGGGCCACGAGCAGTACTTC
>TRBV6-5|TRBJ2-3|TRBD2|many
CASTELAVSTDTQYF
TGTGCCAGCACCGAACTAGCGGTTAGCACAGATACGCAGTATTTT
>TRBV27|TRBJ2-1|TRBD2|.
CASSRTGGIYNEQFF
TGTGCCAGCAGTCGGACCGGGGGGATCTACAATGAGCAGTTCTTC
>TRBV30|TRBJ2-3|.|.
CAWSVPGMDTQYF
TGTGCCTGGAGTGTACCGGGGATGGATACGCAGTATTTT
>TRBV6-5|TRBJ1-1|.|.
CASSRLRRMNTEAFF
TGTGCCAGCAGCCGACTGCGGCGGATGAACACTGAAGCTTTCTTT
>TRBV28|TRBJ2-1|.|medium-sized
CASSSPPREQFF
TGTGCCAGCAGTTCCCCCCCCCGTGAGCAGTTCTTC
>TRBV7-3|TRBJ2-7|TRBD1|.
CASSSTGSYEQYF
TGTGCCAGCAGCTCGACAGGGTCCTACGAGCAGTACTTC
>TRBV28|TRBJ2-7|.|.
CASSLLAIPYEQYF
TGTGCCAGCAGTCTTTTAGCGATCCCCTACGAGCAGTACTTC
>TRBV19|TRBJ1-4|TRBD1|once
CASSLTGIGEKLFF
TGTGCCAGTAGCCTGACAGGGATAGGCGAAAAACTGTTTTTT
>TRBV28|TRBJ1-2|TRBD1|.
CASSDPSQERGLGYTF
TGTGCCAGCAGCGACCCTTCGCAGGAGAGGGGGCTTGGCTACACCTTC
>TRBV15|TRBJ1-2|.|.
CATSGRTEPFYGYTF
TGTGCCACCAGCGGGCGGACAGAACCCTTCTATGGCTACACCTTC
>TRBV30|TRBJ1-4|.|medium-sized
CAWSVQYSGIEKLFF
TGTGCCTGGAGTGTACAGTACTCGGGCATTGAAAAACTGTTTTTT
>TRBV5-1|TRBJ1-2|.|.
CASSLIGGHGYTF
TGCGCCAGCAGCCTCATCGGGGGGCATGGCTACACCTTC